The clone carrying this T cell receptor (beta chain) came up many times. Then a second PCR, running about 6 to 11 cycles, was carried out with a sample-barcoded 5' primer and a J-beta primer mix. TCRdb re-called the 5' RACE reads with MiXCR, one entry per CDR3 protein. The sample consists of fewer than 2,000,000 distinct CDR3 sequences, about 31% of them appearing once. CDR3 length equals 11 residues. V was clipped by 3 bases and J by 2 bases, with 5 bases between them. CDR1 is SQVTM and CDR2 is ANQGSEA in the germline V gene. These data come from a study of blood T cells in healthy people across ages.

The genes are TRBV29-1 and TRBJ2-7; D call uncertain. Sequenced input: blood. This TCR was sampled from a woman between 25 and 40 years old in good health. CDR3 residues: CSVDSTYEQYF. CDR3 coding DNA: TGCAGCGTTGACAGCACCTACGAGCAGTACTTC.